The 24 T cell receptor beta chains reported below all come from one sample, sequenced in a study of blood T cells in healthy people across ages (dated by TCRdb to the mid-2010s). Preparation of the library involved 5' RACE. Sequenced on an Illumina HiSeq 2500. A second PCR of roughly 7 to 12 cycles was run with a J-beta primer mix and a sample-barcoded 5' primer. TCRdb reran the public reads through fastp at Q25 and MiXCR, keeping productive beta chains. Rows matching on CDR3 protein sequence are summarized as one entry with the most common DNA and genes. Within this sample are fewer than 900,000 distinct CDR3 sequences, with roughly 45% of them counted one time only. Of the sample, around 20% falls within the top ten clones. Material: blood. The receptors derive from a woman aged 55-69 years in good health.

The chain uses TRBV12-3 or TRBV12-4 and TRBJ1-2, with a tentative D call TRBD1 (6 bases). This CDR3 spans 15 amino acids. Between the trimmed V and J ends, which lost 7 bases and 2 bases, there was a span of 17 bases. In DNA form, the CDR3 reads TGTGCCAGCATTGGGGTCGGGGGCCTAAACTATGGCTACACCTTC. Protein product: CASIGVGGLNYGYTF.

The genes are TRBV24-1 and TRBJ2-7; no reliable D call. Germline V gives CDR1 KGHDR, CDR2 SFDVKD. V dropped 3 bases and J dropped 2 bases, with 7 bases sitting between them. This CDR3 region has 13 residues. The CDR3 nucleotides read TGTGCCACCAGTGATCCCCCCGCCTACGAGCAGTACTTC. This sequence encodes CATSDPPAYEQYF.

CDR3 bases: TGTGCCAGCAGCTTGACAGGGGATCGATGCACCTTC. Its protein is CASSLTGDRCTF. The V gene is TRBV7-2, the J gene TRBJ1-2; 8 bases fit TRBD1. CDR3 length equals 12 residues. V was pared by 3 bases and J by 13 bases, with 7 bases of the junction left unmatched. CDR1 is SGHTA, CDR2 FQGNSA, per germline. Full variable domain (outside the CDR3, taken from reference TRBV7-2 and TRBJ1-2): GAGVSQSPSNKVTEKGKDVELRCDPISGHTALYWYRQSLGQGLEFLIYFQGNSAPDKSGLPSDRFSAERTGGSVSTLTIQRTQQEDSAVYLCASSLTGDRCTFGSGTRLTVV.

This clonotype was picked up a small number of times. The chain recombines TRBV11-3 with TRBJ2-1; 8 nucleotides align to TRBD2. V was clipped by 5 bases and J by 9 bases; unmatched bases: 6. Germline values: CDR1 SGHNT, CDR2 YENEEA. CDR3 size: 13 residues. In DNA form, the CDR3 reads TGTGCCAGCAGCCAATCGGCGGGAGGTGAGCAGTTCTTC. It translates to CASSQSAGGEQFF.

This chain joins TRBV7-9 and TRBJ2-2; 8 bases match TRBD1. CDR1 and CDR2 from the germline V gene are SEHNR and FQNEAQ (reference sequence). Trimming at V came to 1 base and at J to 6 bases, leaving 4 bases not matched to a gene. CDR3 length: 15 amino acids. The CDR3 spells CASSLDATGAGELFF. The CDR3 DNA follows: TGTGCCAGCAGCTTAGATGCGACAGGGGCCGGGGAGCTGTTTTTT.

The chain recombines TRBV12-3 or TRBV12-4 with TRBJ2-5, with D tentatively TRBD1 or TRBD2 (5 bases each). Trimming took off 6 bases at V and 4 bases at J, with 12 bases between the two ends. This CDR3 has 13 amino acids. The CDR3 region has the DNA TGTGCCAGCAGGCCCGGGACCGTAGAGACCCAGTACTTC. Residues: CASRPGTVETQYF.

V gene TRBV6-5 combines with J gene TRBJ2-1; 9 bases match TRBD2. In germline, CDR1 is MNHEY, CDR2 SVGAGI. V was pared by 7 bases and J by 4 bases, with 11 bases of the junction left unmatched. The CDR3 has 16 amino acids. This CDR3 is CASTTGASGNYNEQFF. CDR3 DNA: TGTGCCAGCACTACAGGAGCTAGCGGGAATTACAATGAGCAGTTCTTC.

This clonotype turned up a few times. This chain links TRBV7-2 with TRBJ2-3, with D perhaps TRBD2 (5 bases). V was clipped by 4 bases and J by 4 bases, with 12 bases between them. CDR1 SGHTA and CDR2 FQGNSA come from the germline V gene. The CDR3 is made up of 14 amino acids. The CDR3 is CASSSDSPPDTQYF. CDR3 nucleotides: TGTGCCAGCAGCTCGGACTCCCCCCCAGATACGCAGTATTTT.

This clonotype was picked up a small number of times. This chain uses TRBV28 with TRBJ2-5, with D possibly being TRBD1 (6 bases). CDR1 is MDHEN and CDR2 is SYDVKM in the germline V gene. Trimming took 8 bases from V and 3 from J, leaving 16 bases between them. The CDR3 runs 14 residues. CDR3 protein: CASGHRDNKETQYF. CDR3 nucleotides: TGTGCCAGCGGGCACCGGGACAACAAAGAGACCCAGTACTTC. Looking up the rest from reference TRBV28 and TRBJ2-5 gives the full variable domain: DVKVTQSSRYLVKRTGEKVFLECVQDMDHENMFWYRQDPGLGLRLIYFSYDVKMKEKGDIPEGYSVSREKKERFSLILESASTNQTSMYLCASGHRDNKETQYFGPGTRLLVL.

This clonotype was observed a few times. The gene calls are TRBV20-1 and TRBJ1-1; D perhaps matches TRBD1 (5 bases). The germline V gene encodes CDR1 DFQATT and CDR2 SNEGSKA (reference sequence). V gave up 5 bases and J gave up 0 bases, with 16 bases separating them. This CDR3 spans 15 amino acids. CDR3 residues: CSADHDSLVNTEAFF. In nucleotides, the CDR3 is TGCAGTGCTGACCATGACAGCCTCGTGAACACTGAAGCTTTCTTT.

The chain joins TRBV7-2 to TRBJ2-2; 7 nucleotides agree with TRBD2. Germline CDR1 and CDR2: SGHTA and FQGNSA. With V trimmed by 5 bases and J by 8 bases, 8 bases remained unmatched. This CDR3 comprises 14 residues. The CDR3 DNA follows: TGTGCCAGCAGCCCGCGGGGGTCGTCAGGGGAGCTGTTTTTT. The encoded protein is CASSPRGSSGELFF. Full variable domain (remainder filled in from reference TRBV7-2 and TRBJ2-2): GAGVSQSPSNKVTEKGKDVELRCDPISGHTALYWYRQSLGQGLEFLIYFQGNSAPDKSGLPSDRFSAERTGGSVSTLTIQRTQQEDSAVYLCASSPRGSSGELFFGEGSRLTVL.

The chain recombines TRBV5-1 with TRBJ1-2, with D tentatively TRBD1 (6 bases). The CDR3 has 13 amino acids. Trimming took off 5 bases at V and 2 bases at J, with 10 bases between the two ends. From germline, CDR1 is SGHRS and CDR2 YFSETQ. CDR3 sequence: CASRTGQNYGYTF. In DNA, the CDR3 is TGCGCCAGCAGGACAGGACAAAACTATGGCTACACCTTC. Variable domain in full (rest from reference TRBV5-1 and TRBJ1-2): KAGVTQTPRYLIKTRGQQVTLSCSPISGHRSVSWYQQTPGQGLQFLFEYFSETQRNKGNFPGRFSGRQFSNSRSEMNVSTLELGDSALYLCASRTGQNYGYTFGSGTRLTVV.

In the case of this clonotype: A much larger clone differs from this one at a single base, so this may be a read error. This sequence joins TRBV29-1 and TRBJ2-1; D is uncertain. The CDR3 totals 10 residues. Trimming removed 4 bases at V and 5 bases at J, with 3 bases between. From germline, CDR1 is SQVTM and CDR2 ANQGSEA. This chain's CDR3 is CSVGHNEQFF. In nucleotides, the CDR3 is TGCAGCGTTGGCCACAATGAGCAGTTCTTC.

Remarks on this clonotype: Given a much more abundant clone one base away, this may be a read error. The V gene is TRBV29-1, the J gene TRBJ2-5, with D possibly being TRBD1 (5 bases). The CDR3 length is 12 residues. CDR1 is SQVTM, CDR2 ANQGSEA, per germline. The CDR3 DNA sequence: TGCGGCGCTGACCAGGGTCAAGAGACCCAGTACTTC. It codes for CGADQGQETQYF.

This clonotype came up many times. The J gene is TRBJ1-2, the V gene TRBV4-3; 9 bases are shared with TRBD1. With 3 bases clipped from V and 8 bases from J, the junction kept 13 bases outside the gene matches. Germline V gene data show CDR1 as LGHNA and CDR2 as YSLEER. There are 16 residues in the CDR3. CDR3 DNA: TGCGCCAGCAGCCACAATACGGGACAGGGTGGTGGAGGCTACACCTTC. It is translated as CASSHNTGQGGGGYTF.

The J gene is TRBJ1-5, the V gene TRBV9; 7 positions agree with TRBD1. Trimming took 0 bases from V and 3 from J; bases not matched to a gene: 3. Germline assignment: CDR1 SGDLS and CDR2 YYNGEE. CDR3 size: 15 residues. The CDR3 reads CASSVGDSPNQPQHF. In nucleotides, the CDR3 is TGTGCCAGCAGCGTAGGGGACAGTCCCAATCAGCCCCAGCATTTT.

This chain connects TRBV7-8 to TRBJ2-7; the match to TRBD2 covers 7 bases. From germline, CDR1 is SGHVS and CDR2 FQNEAQ. There are 14 residues in the CDR3. J gave up 6 bases and V 3 bases, and 8 bases lay outside the gene matches. CDR3 sequence reads: CASSFSGRYGEQYF. The CDR3 region has the DNA TGTGCCAGCAGCTTTAGCGGGCGCTATGGCGAGCAGTACTTC.

The chain employs TRBV7-4 and TRBJ2-4, with D unclear. The length of the CDR3 is 12 residues. From germline, CDR1 is SGHVT and CDR2 SQSDAQ. Trimming took 8 bases from V and 0 from J, leaving 5 bases between them. The CDR3 loop is CASRVAKNIQYF. In DNA, the CDR3 is TGTGCCAGCCGCGTAGCCAAAAACATTCAGTACTTC.

Only a few counts were recorded for this clonotype. This chain links TRBV9 with TRBJ2-2; no reliable D call. V was clipped by 3 bases and J by 2 bases, with 2 bases between them. CDR1 and CDR2 (germline): SGDLS, YYNGEE. CDR3 length: 12 residues. The CDR3 sequence is CASSANTGELFF. The DNA of the CDR3 is TGTGCCAGCAGCGCAAACACCGGGGAGCTGTTTTTT.

This clonotype was seen only once. A much larger clone lies one base from this, so it may be a read error. The chain combines TRBV12-3 or TRBV12-4 with TRBJ2-3, with TRBD2 as a possible D gene (5 bases). CDR3 length equals 16 residues. The CDR3 loop is CVSGTMGPAKSDTQYF. In DNA, the CDR3 is TGTGTCAGCGGTACCATGGGCCCGGCCAAGTCAGATACGCAGTATTTT.

V and J are TRBV28 and TRBJ2-7, with 8 bases identical to TRBD1. CDR1 is MDHEN, CDR2 SYDVKM, per germline. The J segment lost 4 bases and the V segment lost 10 bases, leaving 6 bases of the junction unmatched. This CDR3 is built from 12 residues. CDR3 residues: CATQGASYEQYF. The CDR3 bases are TGTGCCACTCAGGGGGCGAGTTACGAGCAGTACTTC.

In nucleotides, the CDR3 is TGTGCCAGCTCCCCTACGGACCCGTGCGAGCAGTTCTTC. This gives the protein CASSPTDPCEQFF. The chain employs TRBV18 and TRBJ2-1; D uncertain. Trimming left V 6 bases short and J 10 bases short, with 16 bases between. CDR3 length: 13 residues. Germline values: CDR1 KGHSH, CDR2 LQKENI.

Comments on this clonotype: A read error is possible here, since a much larger clone lies one base away. The chain is built from TRBV7-9 and TRBJ1-2, with D uncertain. V was trimmed by 5 bases and J by 2 bases, leaving 0 bases between them. Germline loops: CDR1 SEHNR, CDR2 FQNEAQ (reference sequence). The CDR3 contains 10 residues. In DNA, the CDR3 is TGTGCCAGCAGCAACTATGGCTACACCTTC. Protein: CASSNYGYTF.

This chain uses TRBV18 with TRBJ1-4; TRBD1 aligns across 7 bases. V gave up 3 bases and J gave up 6 bases; unmatched junction bases: 7. CDR1 KGHSH and CDR2 LQKENI come from the germline V gene. CDR3 length: 15 residues. The CDR3, as DNA: TGTGCCAGCTCACCCGTTGGGGGGACAGATGAAAAACTGTTTTTT. Translating it yields CASSPVGGTDEKLFF.